The 9 T cell receptor beta chains listed next were all sequenced from one sample in a study of T cell repertoires in cytomegalovirus infection. Using its own MiXCR run on the reads, TCRdb lists one record per CDR3 protein. This sample carries about 230,000 distinct CDR3 sequences, about 20% of them seen once, and the ten largest clones take roughly 18%. Input material: CD8+ T cells from PBMCs. Receptor source: a human donor in good health (CMV status not recorded). Some clones in this sample may be carry-over from other donors' samples.

This clonotype was counted a few times. The rearrangement uses TRBV28 and TRBJ2-7, with D unclear. Between the trimmed V and J ends, which lost 6 bases and 3 bases, there was a span of 15 bases. Germline V gene lookup returns CDR1 MDHEN and CDR2 SYDVKM. The CDR3 is 14 amino acids. The CDR3 region is CASSRPGPYYEQYF. The DNA for the CDR3 is TGTGCCAGCAGCCGACCAGGACCCTACTACGAGCAGTACTTC.

Comment on this clonotype: This may arise from a read error, as a much more abundant clone is one base away. The chain is built from TRBV27 and TRBJ2-7, with D possibly being TRBD1 (6 bases). The germline V and J ends were trimmed by 5 bases and 3 bases, with 14 bases remaining between them. This CDR3 comprises 14 residues. The germline V gene has CDR1 MNHEY and CDR2 SMNVEV (reference sequence). DNA for the CDR3: TGTGCCAGCAGTCCGGGACAAACAAACTACGAGCAGTACTTC. It yields the protein CASSPGQTNYEQYF.

This rearrangement joins TRBV7-6 to TRBJ2-1; 9 bases are a match to TRBD1. The CDR3 runs to 17 residues. Unmatched junction bases numbered 10, after V lost 4 bases and J lost 3 bases. CDR1 is SGHVS, CDR2 FNYEAQ, per germline. The CDR3 DNA is TGTGCCAGCAGCTGGACCAACACGGGACAGGGCTACAATGAGCAGTTCTTC. Its translation: CASSWTNTGQGYNEQFF. Full variable domain (rest looked up from reference TRBV7-6 and TRBJ2-1): GAGVSQSPRYKVTKRGQDVALRCDPISGHVSLYWYRQALGQGPEFLTYFNYEAQQDKSGLPNDRFSAERPEGSISTLTIQRTEQRDSAMYRCASSWTNTGQGYNEQFFGPGTRLTVL.

This clonotype showed up just a few times. The chain uses TRBV19 and TRBJ2-1, with 7 nucleotides matching TRBD2. V lost 3 bases and J lost 10; bases outside the gene matches: 0. Germline V lookup: CDR1 LNHDA, CDR2 SQIVND (reference sequence). The CDR3 is 11 residues long. The CDR3 here is CASSIGGEQFF. DNA of the CDR3: TGTGCCAGTAGTATCGGGGGGGAGCAGTTCTTC.

The sample holds many counts of this clonotype. V and J are TRBV11-2 and TRBJ1-4; D call uncertain. This CDR3 contains 15 residues. The V end lost 1 base, the J end lost 0 bases, and 6 bases lay between the germline ends. Germline CDR1 reads SGHAT; CDR2 reads FQNNGV. For the CDR3, the DNA is TGTGCCAGCAGCTTAGGGGGTGCAACTAATGAAAAACTGTTTTTT. It yields the protein CASSLGGATNEKLFF.

This clonotype has at least ten counts. The chain recombines TRBV7-9 with TRBJ2-2; D uncertain. Germline CDR1 and CDR2: SEHNR and FQNEAQ (reference sequence). Trimming took 6 bases from V and 0 from J, leaving 14 bases between them. This CDR3 is 16 amino acids long. This chain's CDR3 is CASRGYNSANTGELFF. The DNA for the CDR3 is TGTGCCAGCAGGGGCTACAACAGTGCGAACACCGGGGAGCTGTTTTTT.

The V and J genes are TRBV28 and TRBJ1-1, with 9 nucleotides matching TRBD1. The CDR3 runs 15 residues. CDR1 is MDHEN, CDR2 SYDVKM, per germline. The trim removed 6 bases at V and 8 bases at J, leaving 13 bases unmatched. The CDR3 is CASSLTSGTGPEAFF. The CDR3 DNA reads as TGTGCCAGCAGCCTAACTTCCGGGACAGGGCCCGAAGCTTTCTTT.

This clonotype was observed a few times. The chain is built from TRBV12-3 or TRBV12-4 and TRBJ2-5; D perhaps matches TRBD1 (6 bases). The CDR3 is 16 residues long. V lost 4 bases to trimming and J lost 3 bases, with 18 bases between them. CDR3 sequence: CASSSRGGGWKETQYF. The CDR3 DNA sequence: TGTGCCAGCAGTTCCCGGGGTGGGGGCTGGAAAGAGACCCAGTACTTC.

The V call is TRBV12-3 or TRBV12-4, the J call TRBJ1-2; D is uncertain. This CDR3 has 13 residues. V gave up 6 bases and J gave up 1 base, with 9 bases separating them. The CDR3 DNA reads TGTGCCAGCAGCCCCGGGAGTAACTATGGCTACACCTTC. Residues: CASSPGSNYGYTF.